Listed below are T cell receptor beta chains from one sample, sequenced in a study of blood T cell repertoires in COVID-19. Clones were read by immunoSEQ multiplex PCR, and TCRdb kept only the in-frame ones, dropping some. The sample lists about 250,000 clones; approximately 90% were seen once. The sample taken for sequencing was PBMCs or T cells enriched from blood (not recorded which). The receptor source for this set is a man aged 35 to 55 who had recovered from COVID-19. Each CDR3 is given with its conserved first and last residue. D genes are given only for firm matches. Where a row states a size, it is once, few, many or the class of an expanded clone; other rows omit it.

-,TRBJ2-2,TRBV2,-,TGTGCCAGCAGTGTTAGGCAGGGGGGCGATGCCGGGGAGCTGTTTTTT,CASSVRQGGDAGELFF
-,TRBJ1-5,TRBV2,-,TGTGCCAGCAGTGAGGGTGGCAGGGGCTGGAATCAGCCCCAGCATTTT,CASSEGGRGWNQPQHF
TRBD1,TRBJ1-1,TRBV9,few,TGTGCCAGCAGCCTCCACCCCGGACAGGGAGAGGGAGCTTTCTTT,CASSLHPGQGEGAFF
-,TRBJ2-7,TRBV30,-,TGTGCCTGGTTCATGGCCGGGGTGCAGTACTTC,CAWFMAGVQYF
-,TRBJ2-2,TRBV4-2,once,TGTGCCAGCAGCCAAAAAGGAGACACCGGGGAGCTGTTTTTT,CASSQKGDTGELFF
-,TRBJ1-4,TRBV3-1/TRBV3-2,-,TGTGCCAGCAGCCAAATAAGAGGGGGAAATGAAAAACTGTTTTTT,CASSQIRGGNEKLFF
-,TRBJ1-1,TRBV19,-,TGTGCCAGTAGTTTCGCGGGTACGGGTACTGAAGCTTTCTTT,CASSFAGTGTEAFF
-,TRBJ2-3,TRBV18,-,TGTGCCAGCTCACCCTTAGCGAGATCTAGCACAGATACGCAGTATTTT,CASSPLARSSTDTQYF
-,TRBJ2-2,TRBV12-3/TRBV12-4,-,TGTGCCAGCAGGGTAGCAGAGGCCGGGGAGCTGTTTTTT,CASRVAEAGELFF
-,TRBJ2-1,TRBV7-9,-,TGTGCCAGCAGCCCGGACTCCCCCTCCAATGAGCAGTTCTTC,CASSPDSPSNEQFF
-,TRBJ2-3,TRBV7-6,once,TGTGCCAGCAGCTTAATCCTATCCACAGATACGCAGTATTTT,CASSLILSTDTQYF
-,TRBJ2-3,TRBV5-4,-,TGTGCCAGCAGCTCAACCCGGGTCCTTGGAGGCGATACGCAGTATTTT,CASSSTRVLGGDTQYF
TRBD1,TRBJ2-5,TRBV11-2,-,TGTGCCAGCAGCTGGGGACAGAACCAAGAGACCCAGTACTTC,CASSWGQNQETQYF
-,TRBJ1-1,TRBV5-1,-,TGCGCCAGCAGCTTGGATTGGGGAGGCACTGAAGCTTTCTTT,CASSLDWGGTEAFF
TRBD2,TRBJ2-7,TRBV4-1,-,TGCGCCAGCAGCGAAGACCGGGGACTAGCGGGCGCCTACGAGCAGTACTTC,CASSEDRGLAGAYEQYF
TRBD1,TRBJ1-6,TRBV4-3,-,TGCGCCAGCAGCCTGGACAGGGGGCCTAATTCACCCCTCCACTTT,CASSLDRGPNSPLHF
TRBD2,TRBJ2-1,TRBV7-6,-,TGTGCCAGCACCCTAGCGGGGGGGTGGCATGAGCAGTTCTTC,CASTLAGGWHEQFF
TRBD1,TRBJ1-1,TRBV7-2,-,TGTGCCAGCTTCCCGACAGGGATGAACACTGAAGCTTTCTTT,CASFPTGMNTEAFF
TRBD2,TRBJ2-1,TRBV27,-,TGTGCCAGCAGTTTTGGGCAGGGCGGGGGTGAGCAGTTCTTC,CASSFGQGGGEQFF